The rows below give T cell receptor beta chains drawn from one sample of a study of beta chain features in type 1 diabetes. Sequencing used immunoSEQ multiplex PCR; TCRdb keeps in-frame clones, though not all of them. The sample holds a few hundred thousand clones; around 19% are singletons and the top ten take 0.044%. Sequencing input: naive CD4+ T cells from blood. These receptors were collected from a young woman in good health. Each CDR3 is given with its conserved first and last residue. D genes are given only for firm matches. Where a row states a size, it is once, few, many or the class of an expanded clone; other rows omit it.

V gene	J gene	D gene	clone size	CDR3 protein	CDR3 DNA
TRBV7-9	TRBJ1-1	NA	NA	CASSFLVEGAEAFF	TGTGCCAGCAGCTTCCTGGTAGAGGGGGCTGAAGCTTTCTTT
TRBV5-1	TRBJ2-1	TRBD2	NA	CASSAGLAGDNEQFF	TGCGCCAGCAGCGCGGGACTAGCGGGGGACAATGAGCAGTTCTTC
TRBV5-6	TRBJ1-1	TRBD1	NA	CASSPLGQGTEAFF	TGTGCCAGCAGCCCCCTCGGACAGGGAACTGAAGCTTTCTTT
TRBV7-6	TRBJ2-2	NA	NA	CASSLGGAGELFF	TGTGCCAGCAGCTTAGGGGGGGCCGGGGAGCTGTTTTTT
TRBV29-1	TRBJ2-2	NA	NA	CSVEDPGNTGELFF	TGCAGCGTTGAAGATCCTGGCAACACCGGGGAGCTGTTTTTT
TRBV25-1	TRBJ1-1	NA	NA	CASSARQDMNTEAFF	TGTGCCAGCAGTGCCCGACAGGACATGAACACTGAAGCTTTCTTT
TRBV5-5	TRBJ1-1	NA	NA	CASSLVRGGTEAFF	TGTGCCAGCAGCTTGGTCCGGGGAGGGACTGAAGCTTTCTTT
TRBV5-1	TRBJ2-1	NA	NA	CASSPVPGNEQFF	TGCGCCAGCAGCCCGGTCCCCGGGAATGAGCAGTTCTTC
TRBV7-8	TRBJ2-1	NA	few	CASSSGRVSYNEQFF	TGTGCCAGCAGCTCCGGTCGTGTCTCCTACAATGAGCAGTTCTTC
TRBV30	TRBJ2-5	NA	NA	CAWSVTNHPGETQYF	TGTGCCTGGAGCGTCACGAACCACCCGGGTGAGACCCAGTACTTC
TRBV6-6	TRBJ2-5	NA	NA	CASSYYLEETQYF	TGTGCCAGCAGTTACTACCTAGAAGAGACCCAGTACTTC
TRBV9	TRBJ2-6	NA	NA	CASSVSGIGSGANVLTF	TGTGCCAGCAGCGTATCAGGGATTGGATCCGGGGCCAACGTCCTGACTTTC
TRBV9	TRBJ1-6	TRBD1	NA	CASSTGQGYSPLHF	TGTGCCAGCAGCACGGGACAGGGTTATTCACCCCTCCACTTT
TRBV9	TRBJ2-7	NA	NA	CASSVGSRFYEQYF	TGTGCCAGCAGCGTAGGGAGCCGTTTCTACGAGCAGTACTTC
TRBV7-6	TRBJ2-2	TRBD2	NA	CASSLGWLAGAGGELFF	TGTGCCAGCAGCTTAGGCTGGCTAGCGGGAGCGGGTGGGGAGCTGTTTTTT
TRBV6-1	TRBJ1-2	TRBD1	NA	CASSELPGQGFYGYTF	TGTGCCAGCAGTGAACTACCAGGACAGGGCTTCTATGGCTACACCTTC
TRBV5-6	TRBJ2-5	NA	few	CASSSRGAWETQYF	TGTGCCAGCAGTTCTCGGGGGGCGTGGGAGACCCAGTACTTC
TRBV5-1	TRBJ2-7	NA	NA	CASSFQYEQYF	TGCGCCAGCAGCTTCCAGTACGAGCAGTACTTC
TRBV7-7	TRBJ2-5	TRBD1	few	CASSLRDRVPQYF	TGTGCTAGCAGCTTGAGAGACAGGGTCCCCCAGTACTTC
TRBV5-4	TRBJ2-7	NA	NA	CASSGKDRGGSEQYF	TGTGCCAGCAGCGGCAAAGACAGGGGCGGGAGCGAGCAGTACTTC
TRBV9	TRBJ1-2	NA	few	CASSHRNYGYTF	TGTGCCAGCAGCCACAGGAACTATGGCTACACCTTC
TRBV14	TRBJ2-6	NA	NA	CASSQDADFSSGANVLTF	TGTGCCAGCAGCCAAGATGCGGATTTTAGCTCTGGGGCCAACGTCCTGACTTTC
TRBV18	TRBJ2-2	NA	few	CASSPGQNTGELFF	TGTGCCAGCTCACCGGGACAGAACACCGGGGAGCTGTTTTTT
TRBV6-6	TRBJ2-5	TRBD1	few	CASTIDRTGEETQYF	TGTGCCAGCACTATCGACCGGACAGGGGAGGAGACCCAGTACTTC
TRBV4-1	TRBJ2-2	TRBD2	NA	CASSRGLAGVTGELFF	TGCGCCAGCAGCCGGGGACTAGCGGGAGTCACCGGGGAGCTGTTTTTT
TRBV30	TRBJ1-1	NA	few	CAWSATLNTEAFF	TGTGCCTGGAGTGCCACTTTGAACACTGAAGCTTTCTTT
TRBV7-9	TRBJ1-2	NA	NA	CASSLVSLRVYGYTF	TGTGCCAGCAGCTTAGTTAGTCTACGGGTCTATGGCTACACCTTC
TRBV10-3	TRBJ2-7	TRBD2	few	CAISESMLAGGYEQYF	TGTGCCATCAGTGAGTCGATGCTAGCGGGGGGCTACGAGCAGTACTTC
TRBV11-3	TRBJ2-1	NA	NA	CASSSLQDISYNEQFF	TGTGCCAGCAGCTCGCTACAGGATATCTCCTACAATGAGCAGTTCTTC
TRBV18	TRBJ2-1	TRBD1	few	CASSTRTGSDEQFF	TGTGCCAGCTCAACAAGGACAGGTTCCGATGAGCAGTTCTTC
TRBV2	TRBJ2-2	NA	NA	CASRAGVGELFF	TGTGCCAGCAGGGCAGGGGTCGGGGAGCTGTTTTTT
TRBV5-1	TRBJ2-7	NA	few	CASSLRPRDEQYF	TGCGCCAGCAGCTTGAGACCCCGGGACGAGCAGTACTTC
TRBV10-3	TRBJ2-1	NA	few	CAISDRQVISYNEQFF	TGTGCCATCAGTGATAGACAGGTTATCTCCTACAATGAGCAGTTCTTC
TRBV10-3	TRBJ2-7	NA	few	CASSLREPSSYEQYF	TGTGCCAGCAGTTTGCGGGAACCCAGCTCCTACGAGCAGTACTTC
TRBV29-1	TRBJ2-4	NA	few	CSARRGLGGKNIQYF	TGCAGCGCTCGGAGGGGGCTAGGGGGCAAAAACATTCAGTACTTC
TRBV11-2	TRBJ2-7	NA	few	CASSLNGGSYEQYF	TGTGCCAGCAGCTTGAATGGCGGTTCCTACGAGCAGTACTTC
TRBV29-1	TRBJ2-6	NA	NA	CSVESGGSGANVLTF	TGCAGCGTTGAGAGCGGCGGCTCTGGGGCCAACGTCCTGACTTTC
TRBV2	TRBJ1-6	NA	NA	CASSGPLRDSPLHF	TGTGCCAGCAGTGGTCCGCTCCGGGATTCACCCCTCCACTTT
TRBV30	TRBJ2-5	NA	few	CASAPGGQTQYF	TGTGCCTCCGCTCCGGGCGGGCAGACCCAGTACTTC
TRBV28	TRBJ2-1	NA	few	CASSSPSLLGEQFF	TGTGCCAGCAGTTCGCCGTCACTCCTCGGTGAGCAGTTCTTC